The T cell receptor (beta chain) under discussion was sequenced for a study of blood T cell repertoires in COVID-19. Study-wide background: Acute-phase and convalescent COVID-19 samples originated in the United States, Italy and Spain. PBMCs, B-cell-depleted T cells, or T cells provided the cDNA or gDNA that made up the material.

Germline lookup yields CDR1 LGHDT and CDR2 YNNKEL (reference sequence). V was shortened by 4 bases and J by 5 bases, with 14 bases between the two germline ends. The CDR3 is 14 amino acids. The Seattle site enrolled patients during active infection and followed them longitudinally. As processed by the authors: Cell counts per sample came from amplifying reference gene primers. Profiling relied on immunoSEQ multiplex PCR, and the TCRdb table lists in-frame clones only, not all of them. V, J and clone size reflect that table, while D and trimming were determined from the DNA. The sample shows some 300,000 clones, around 89% of them seen only once.

Sequenced: peripheral blood. The chain couples TRBV3-1 (or the pseudogene TRBV3-2) to TRBJ1-2, with D possibly matching TRBD1 (5 bases). The TCR originated in a woman in her forties or fifties with COVID-19, enrolled during active disease. The CDR3 coding sequence is TGTGCCAGCAGCCCTAGGGGAGGAGGATATGGCTACACCTTC. Translating it yields CASSPRGGGYGYTF.